This T cell receptor beta chain was recorded in a study of cytomegalovirus exposure and HLA in healthy donors. 13 Jbeta primers and 60 Vbeta primers were used for the PCR. Clones were read by immunoSEQ multiplex PCR, and TCRdb kept only the in-frame ones, dropping some. The sample includes 100,000 to 150,000 clones, about 78% of them seen just once. Study outcomes and limitations: Segments of the TCR beta V type were, in most cases, productive about 90% or about 30% of the time in an earlier analysis. Likely technical artifact: a cluster of highly shared sequence variants.

About this clone itself: Its antigen is as yet unknown.

CDR3 length equals 15 residues. Per the germline V gene, CDR1 is MNHEY and CDR2 is SVGAGI. The V segment lost 5 bases and the J segment 2 bases; nucleotides outside the gene matches: 8. The gene calls are TRBV6-5 and TRBJ2-7; the match to TRBD2 covers 8 bases. The sequence was collected from a woman aged 40 to 50 in good health and CMV-seropositive. The sequenced material came from PBMCs. The CDR3 is CASSPRGGSAYEQYF. The CDR3 bases are TGTGCCAGCAGTCCCCGGGGGGGCTCAGCCTACGAGCAGTACTTC.